The 10 T cell receptor beta chains presented below share a single source sample, sequenced in a study of blood T cell repertoires in COVID-19. Assay used: immunoSEQ multiplex PCR; TCRdb lists only in-frame clones, some missing. The sample has tens of thousands of clones; over 75% are singletons. Source material: peripheral blood. These receptors all stem from a man aged 25 to 40 with active or convalescent COVID-19.

The chain employs TRBV19 and TRBJ1-3; the D is unclear. Trimming shortened V by 5 bases and J by 0 bases, and 8 bases separated the two germline ends. Germline CDR1 LNHDA, CDR2 SQIVND (reference sequence). The CDR3 is 14 residues long. The CDR3 nucleotides read TGTGCCAGTAGTCAGAGGGTCTCTGGAAACACCATATATTTT. Translating gives CASSQRVSGNTIYF.

The gene calls are TRBV18 and TRBJ1-1, with D possibly matching TRBD1 (5 bases). V shed 3 bases and J shed 2 bases, with 13 bases lying between them. This CDR3 region has 15 residues. Per the germline V gene, CDR1 is KGHSH and CDR2 is LQKENI. The CDR3 region has the DNA TGTGCCAGCTCACCCACTTTAGGGGCTAACACTGAAGCTTTCTTT. This translates into CASSPTLGANTEAFF.

The V gene is TRBV6-2 or TRBV6-3, the J gene TRBJ2-7, with no clear D. Trimming took 1 base from V and 0 from J, leaving 7 bases between them. The V gene's germline CDR1 is MNHEY and CDR2 SVGEGT. The CDR3 is made up of 14 amino acids. CDR3 in amino acids: CASSYYRSSYEQYF. DNA of the CDR3: TGTGCCAGCAGTTACTACAGAAGCTCCTACGAGCAGTACTTC.

The CDR3 loop is CASSFSDEQYV. CDR3 DNA: TGTGCCAGCAGCTTTTCCGACGAGCAGTACGTC. The chain uses TRBV5-6 and TRBJ2-7; D call uncertain. This CDR3 has 11 amino acids. Germline-derived CDR1 and CDR2 are SGHDT and YYEEEE. V was shortened by 2 bases and J by 5 bases, with 5 bases between the two germline ends.

The rearrangement links TRBV6-5 to TRBJ1-3, with D uncertain. This CDR3 region has 15 residues. Germline CDR1 MNHEY, CDR2 SVGAGI. Trimming took 5 bases from V and 0 from J, leaving 11 bases between them. This CDR3 reads CASSQSGISGNTIYF. The CDR3 DNA sequence: TGTGCCAGCAGTCAATCGGGAATCTCTGGAAACACCATATATTTT.

The V gene is TRBV27, the J gene TRBJ1-4, with a tentative D call TRBD1 (5 bases). Between the trimmed V and J ends, which lost 6 bases and 3 bases, there was a span of 14 bases. Looked up from germline, CDR1 is MNHEY and CDR2 is SMNVEV (reference sequence). This CDR3 contains 15 residues. CDR3 coding DNA: TGTGCCAGCAGGCCCCAGGGTGCGGCTAATGAAAAACTGTTTTTT. Translated, it gives CASRPQGAANEKLFF.

Written as DNA, the CDR3 is TGTGCCAGCACACAGGGTGCCTATAATTCACCCCTCCACTTT. Translation: CASTQGAYNSPLHF. This sequence joins TRBV6-5 and TRBJ1-6; D perhaps matches TRBD1 (6 bases). The CDR3 is made up of 14 amino acids. Germline loops: CDR1 MNHEY, CDR2 SVGAGI. V dropped 7 bases and J dropped 2 bases, with 9 bases sitting between them.

The J gene is TRBJ1-6, the V gene TRBV4-1; D possibly corresponds to TRBD1 (5 bases). The germline V gene encodes CDR1 MGHRA and CDR2 YSYEKL. The CDR3 runs to 15 residues. V gave up 0 bases and J gave up 9 bases, with 12 bases separating them. The CDR3 here is CASSQDRGPGSPLHF. CDR3 DNA sequence: TGCGCCAGCAGCCAAGATAGGGGCCCGGGTTCACCCCTCCACTTT.

The rearrangement joins TRBV7-9 to TRBJ1-4; a weak D match, TRBD1 (6 bases). The CDR3 length is 15 residues. The V and J ends lost 4 bases and 8 bases respectively, with 17 bases between them. CDR1 and CDR2 (germline): SEHNR, FQNEAQ (reference sequence). In DNA, the CDR3 is TGTGCCAGCAGCTCGGACCCTAAGGGGGGGGAAAAACTGTTTTTT. It codes for CASSSDPKGGEKLFF.

The V call is TRBV16, the J call TRBJ2-1; tentatively, D is TRBD2 (5 bases). Germline V gives CDR1 KGHSY, CDR2 FQNENV. This CDR3 region has 16 residues. With 4 bases removed from V and 0 bases from J, the gap between germline ends came to 13 bases. Written as DNA, the CDR3 is TGTGCCAGCAGCCTCTTGCGGGTGAGCTCCTACAATGAGCAGTTCTTC. Translating it yields CASSLLRVSSYNEQFF.